This passage covers 2 T cell receptor beta chains from one sample sequenced in a study of blood T cell repertoires in COVID-19 (dated by TCRdb to about 2020). Library method: the immunoSEQ multiplex PCR assay. TCRdb limited this immuneACCESS table to in-frame rearrangements with V and J called. A share of clones is missing; checked studies link under half to unresolved V genes, and the rest is unexplained. The sample table records about 330,000 clones; approximately 88% of these occur just once. The ten largest make up 5% to 6% of the sample. Sequenced sample: PBMCs or T cells enriched from blood (not recorded which). These receptor sequences come from a young man who had recovered from COVID-19.

The chain employs TRBV14 and TRBJ2-3; perhaps TRBD1 as D (8 bases). V gave up 3 bases and J gave up 4 bases, with 20 bases separating them. Germline V gives CDR1 SGHDN, CDR2 FVKESK. The CDR3 has 17 residues. The CDR3: CASSHHRGAGGADTQYF. For the CDR3, the DNA is TGTGCCAGCAGCCACCACCGGGGGGCAGGGGGCGCAGATACGCAGTATTTT. Filled out from reference TRBV14 and TRBJ2-3, the complete variable domain reads EAGVTQFPSHSVIEKGQTVTLRCDPISGHDNLYWYRRVMGKEIKFLLHFVKESKQDESGMPNNRFLAERTGGTYSTLKVQPAELEDSGVYFCASSHHRGAGGADTQYFGPGTRLTVL.

The V and J genes are TRBV10-3 and TRBJ2-2, with 11 positions matching TRBD1. Per the germline V gene, CDR1 is ENHRY and CDR2 is SYGVKD. The trim removed 3 bases at V and 7 bases at J, leaving 7 bases unmatched. The length of the CDR3 is 16 residues. CDR3 coding DNA: TGTGCCATCAGTGATTCCAGGACAGGGGGCAGCGGGGAGCTGTTTTTT. The encoded protein is CAISDSRTGGSGELFF.